Each of the 23 T cell receptor beta chains below was sequenced from the same sample in a study of blood T cell repertoires in COVID-19 (dated by TCRdb to the early 2020s). Libraries were prepared through the immunoSEQ multiplex PCR assay. Entries here come from immuneACCESS through TCRdb and include only in-frame sequences with V and J called. Some clones fail to appear in such tables; in the studies checked, an unresolved V gene covers under half of the shortfall, and the cause of the remainder is unknown. The sample table lists around 68,000 clones, around 87% of them with a count of one. Approximately 17% of the sample rests with the top ten. Sequencing was carried out using peripheral blood. These receptors all come from a man aged 35 to 55 with COVID-19, enrolled during active disease.

To note about this clone: The same CDR3 is also encoded by other DNA sequences in this sample. The chain recombines TRBV7-2 with TRBJ2-7, with 10 nucleotides matching TRBD2. Germline trimming cut 3 bases from V and 3 bases from J; bases unmatched to any gene: 2. The CDR3 spans 14 residues. Germline CDR1 SGHTA, CDR2 FQGNSA. This CDR3 is CASSFSSGGYEQYF. The CDR3 bases are TGTGCCAGCAGCTTTTCTAGCGGGGGCTACGAGCAGTACTTC.

The chain joins TRBV6-6 to TRBJ2-1; a possible D gene is TRBD1 (5 bases). There are 16 residues in the CDR3. Germline V gene data show CDR1 as MNHNY and CDR2 as SVGAGI (reference sequence). V was cut by 6 bases and J by 4 bases, with 19 bases left in between. CDR3 region: CASRGIRANVYNEQFF. For the CDR3, the DNA is TGTGCCAGCAGGGGAATCAGGGCTAATGTTTACAATGAGCAGTTCTTC.

The V gene is TRBV2, the J gene TRBJ1-1; possible D gene TRBD1, 5 bases. The CDR3 is 15 amino acids. The V gene lost 3 bases and the J gene lost 2 bases, with 13 bases spanning the gap. Per germline, CDR1 SNHLY and CDR2 FYNNEI. The CDR3 region is CASSDRTSRNTEAFF. DNA of the CDR3: TGTGCCAGCAGTGACAGGACATCTCGAAACACTGAAGCTTTCTTT. Variable domain in full (rest from reference TRBV2 and TRBJ1-1): EPEVTQTPSHQVTQMGQEVILRCVPISNHLYFYWYRQILGQKVEFLVSFYNNEISEKSEIFDDQFSVERPDGSNFTLKIRSTKLEDSAMYFCASSDRTSRNTEAFFGQGTRLTVV.

V is TRBV2 and J is TRBJ2-3; D may be TRBD1 (6 bases). V lost 5 bases and J 1 base, leaving 13 bases between the germline ends. The CDR3 consists of 15 residues. CDR1 and CDR2 from the germline V gene are SNHLY and FYNNEI. CDR3 sequence: CASSSGRGRTDTQYF. The CDR3 coding sequence is TGTGCCAGCAGTTCCGGCAGGGGCCGCACAGATACGCAGTATTTT.

The chain has TRBV30 and TRBJ2-3, with a weak D call TRBD2 (5 bases). V was clipped by 3 bases and J by 9 bases, with 16 bases between them. Germline V gene data show CDR1 as GTSNPN and CDR2 as SVGIG (reference sequence). This CDR3 is 13 amino acids long. The CDR3 loop reads CAWSVASPGTQYF. CDR3 coding DNA: TGTGCCTGGAGCGTAGCCAGCCCGGGGACGCAGTATTTT.

V usage is TRBV14 and J usage is TRBJ1-2, with D tentatively TRBD1 (5 bases). Germline V lookup: CDR1 SGHDN, CDR2 FVKESK. The CDR3 is 15 residues long. Trimming pared 4 bases from V and 2 bases from J, leaving 14 bases between. In DNA, the CDR3 is TGTGCCAGCAGCCGATCCCAGGGAATAAACTATGGCTACACCTTC. It codes for CASSRSQGINYGYTF.

The chain employs TRBV19 and TRBJ2-3; 10 nucleotides match TRBD2. From germline, CDR1 is LNHDA and CDR2 SQIVND (reference sequence). The CDR3 loop spans 15 amino acids. V lost 5 bases and J lost 4; bases outside the gene matches: 6. The chain's CDR3 is CASSVSGGAADTQYF. DNA of the CDR3: TGTGCCAGTAGTGTAAGCGGGGGGGCTGCAGATACGCAGTATTTT.

J is TRBJ2-6 and V is TRBV5-5; TRBD2 is a possible D gene (6 bases). Germline CDR1 is SGHKS and CDR2 is YYEKEE (reference sequence). The CDR3 length is 17 residues. Trimming took 1 base from V and 8 from J, leaving 19 bases between them. CDR3 bases: TGTGCCAGCAGCTTGTACCGGGGGAATGCCGTGACCAACGTCCTGACTTTC. Protein: CASSLYRGNAVTNVLTF.

This clone was recorded once. The chain recombines TRBV3-1 (or the pseudogene TRBV3-2) with TRBJ1-6; tentatively, D is TRBD1 (6 bases). V lost 4 bases to trimming and J lost 10 bases, with 14 bases between them. The CDR3 extends over 14 amino acids. Looked up from germline, CDR1 is LGHDT and CDR2 is YNNKEL (reference sequence). CDR3 sequence (DNA): TGTGCCAGCAGCCCCCCAGGGGAAGGGTCACCCCTCCACTTT. Its protein product is CASSPPGEGSPLHF.

The chain recombines TRBV9 with TRBJ2-7; no clear D. Germline lookup yields CDR1 SGDLS and CDR2 YYNGEE. The ends were cut back, 0 bases at V and 7 bases at J, with 8 bases in the middle. The CDR3 length is 12 residues. CDR3 DNA sequence: TGTGCCAGCAGCGTAGTAGCTGGGGAGCAGTACTTC. Its protein product is CASSVVAGEQYF.

The rearrangement joins TRBV30 to TRBJ1-2; 7 bases fit TRBD1. CDR1 is GTSNPN and CDR2 is SVGIG in the germline V gene (reference sequence). This CDR3 has 13 residues. The V and J ends lost 2 bases and 8 bases, in that order; junction bases with no gene match: 8. CDR3 in DNA: TGTGCCTGGAGTCGGCAGGGGGGTACGGGCTACACCTTC. Residues: CAWSRQGGTGYTF.

CDR3 in amino acids: CASSIKGRGEKLFF. In DNA, the CDR3 is TGTGCCAGTAGTATCAAGGGGAGGGGTGAAAAACTGTTTTTT. The chain is built from TRBV19 and TRBJ1-4, with a tentative D call TRBD1 (5 bases). V was shortened by 3 bases and J by 7 bases, with 12 bases between the two germline ends. CDR3 length: 14 residues. In germline, CDR1 is LNHDA, CDR2 SQIVND (reference sequence).

The CDR3 region has the DNA TGTGCCAGCAGCCAATTCGGACAGGGCCTATCCTACGAGCAGTACTTC. This sequence encodes CASSQFGQGLSYEQYF. The rearrangement uses TRBV16 and TRBJ2-7, with 8 bases that match TRBD1. This CDR3 is 16 amino acids long. Unmatched junction bases numbered 6, after V lost 1 base and J lost 1 base. Germline V CDR1 and CDR2: KGHSY, FQNENV.

The chain carries TRBV28 and TRBJ2-5; possibly TRBD2 for D (5 bases). Trimming shortened V by 4 bases and J by 0 bases, and 15 bases separated the two germline ends. This CDR3 region has 16 residues. Germline CDR1 is MDHEN and CDR2 is SYDVKM. CDR3 bases: TGTGCCAGCAGTTATCGGGAACTCCATTACCAAGAGACCCAGTACTTC. Translating gives CASSYRELHYQETQYF.

This chain uses TRBV20-1 with TRBJ2-3, with D possibly being TRBD2 (7 bases). V was shortened by 3 bases and J by 5 bases, with 18 bases between the two germline ends. Germline CDR1 is DFQATT and CDR2 is SNEGSKA (reference sequence). CDR3 size: 15 residues. The CDR3 DNA reads as TGCAGTGCTAGTAGCGGCGGGGGCACATTAGATACGCAGTATTTT. Its translation is CSASSGGGTLDTQYF.

The V gene is TRBV24-1, the J gene TRBJ2-1; tentatively, D is TRBD1 (5 bases). Germline V lookup: CDR1 KGHDR, CDR2 SFDVKD. V was shortened by 2 bases and J by 8 bases, with 12 bases between the two germline ends. The CDR3 is made up of 14 amino acids. The CDR3 DNA reads TGTGCCACCAGTGATTCTCAGGGTATCGATGAGCAGTTCTTC. Its protein is CATSDSQGIDEQFF.

The chain employs TRBV7-6 and TRBJ1-4, with 8 bases matching TRBD1. CDR1 and CDR2 (germline): SGHVS, FNYEAQ. The CDR3 runs to 18 residues. Trimming at V came to 5 bases and at J to 0 bases, leaving 11 bases not matched to a gene. CDR3 nucleotide sequence: TGTGCCAGCAGCGCCCTAATCCCACAGGGGGCAACTAATGAAAAACTGTTTTTT. Encoded protein: CASSALIPQGATNEKLFF.

The CDR3 DNA reads as TGTGCCAGCGGGCGACAATCAGACACTGAAGCTTTCTTT. This encodes CASGRQSDTEAFF. The V and J genes are TRBV6-5 and TRBJ1-1; no clear D. Germline V gene lookup returns CDR1 MNHEY and CDR2 SVGAGI. V was pared by 8 bases and J by 3 bases, with 13 bases between. This CDR3 has 13 amino acids.

The rearrangement uses TRBV6-1 and TRBJ2-7, with D unresolved. V lost 1 base to trimming and J lost 3 bases, with 13 bases between them. The CDR3 covers 15 residues. CDR1 is MNHNS, CDR2 SASEGT, per germline. The DNA for the CDR3 is TGTGCCAGCAGTGAAGTCTTCCAAATGAGCTACGAGCAGTACTTC. This gives the protein CASSEVFQMSYEQYF.

CDR3 coding DNA: TGTGCCAGCAGCCTCGGGGGGGGCAGGTACGAGCAGTACTTC. Encoded protein: CASSLGGGRYEQYF. The chain has TRBV11-3 and TRBJ2-7, with 8 bases lining up with TRBD2. Unmatched junction bases numbered 7, after V lost 5 bases and J lost 4 bases. The CDR3 contains 14 residues. Germline V lookup: CDR1 SGHNT, CDR2 YENEEA.

This chain joins TRBV27 and TRBJ2-1; D not certain. V lost 6 bases and J 9 bases, leaving 12 bases between the germline ends. The CDR3 has 12 amino acids. Germline V gene data show CDR1 as MNHEY and CDR2 as SMNVEV (reference sequence). This CDR3 is CASRAASGEQFF. The CDR3 nucleotides read TGTGCCAGCAGAGCTGCTAGTGGTGAGCAGTTCTTC.

This clone appeared a single time. The rearrangement joins TRBV4-1 to TRBJ2-7, with 10 bases aligning to TRBD1. Unmatched junction bases numbered 8, after V lost 4 bases and J lost 11 bases. Germline V lookup: CDR1 MGHRA, CDR2 YSYEKL. This CDR3 region has 13 residues. The CDR3 loop reads CASSRIPGQGKYF. The DNA for the CDR3 is TGCGCCAGCAGCCGAATCCCGGGACAGGGGAAGTACTTC.

The chain recombines TRBV4-2 with TRBJ2-7; 7 bases are shared with TRBD2. This CDR3 is 15 amino acids long. The junction had 4 bases not matched to a gene; V was cut back by 0 bases and J by 2 bases. Germline V lookup: CDR1 LGHNA, CDR2 YNFKEQ. The CDR3 protein is CASSQESGEAYEQYF. CDR3 bases: TGTGCCAGCAGCCAAGAGAGCGGGGAGGCCTACGAGCAGTACTTC.